The clone carrying this T cell receptor (beta chain) appeared many times. The CDR3 contains 14 residues. Germline V gene lookup returns CDR1 SGHVS and CDR2 FNYEAQ. Trimming removed 5 bases from V and 8 bases from J, with 16 bases in between. Each CDR3 protein is one row after TCRdb ran MiXCR on the 5' RACE reads. The table includes approximately 48,000 distinct CDR3 sequences, 16% detected once. Healthy control samples came from blood bank volunteers in Maryland, USA. This entry comes from a study of neurological immune-mediated disorders. This chain uses TRBV7-6 with TRBJ2-1; maybe TRBD2 (5 bases). The TCR originated in a man aged 60-69 years in good health. Sequencing input: PBMCs. CDR3 in amino acids: CASSKLSGVDEQFF. Here the CDR3 DNA reads TGTGCCAGCAGCAAACTTTCCGGGGTCGATGAGCAGTTCTTC.